This paragraph covers one T cell receptor (beta chain) sequence. Its antigen remains undetermined. No much larger clonotype is one base removed from it; base qualities were not supplied. The record originates from a study of blood T cell repertoires in COVID-19 (dated by TCRdb to the early 2020s). At the level of the whole study: Collaborator samples came from the United States, Italy and Spain and covered acute and convalescent phases of COVID-19. The prospective study material was composed of cDNA or gDNA derived from T cells, B-cell-depleted T cells, or PBMCs. Deeply sampled blood TCRbeta repertoires from subjects exposed to, actively infected with, or recovered from COVID-19 were included in the dataset. The repertoires were released in a freely available public database meant as a resource for research on the immune response to SARS-CoV-2. Samples were obtained from the ongoing ImmuneRACE study (first 160 participants) and from 1,200 or so subjects provided by 6 global collaborators. Nearly every sample came with metadata listing a de-identified subject ID, COVID-19 status, age in years and sex. Where HLA class I and class II types were available, the types were taken from metadata supplied by the sample provider, not from assay-based typing.

The immunoSEQ Assay, a bias-controlled multiplex PCR, was used to amplify TCRbeta CDR3 regions from genomic DNA. Under the source paper's analysis protocol: Nucleated cell counts per sample were estimated from amplification of reference gene primers within the assay. Sequence reads were collapsed and filtered to measure the absolute abundance of every unique TCRbeta CDR3 rearrangement. For each sample, productive Simpson clonality was calculated as the square root of Simpson's diversity index over productive rearrangements. The clones in this table, taken by TCRdb from immuneACCESS, are in-frame only. Not every clone is retained; where verified, under half of the shortfall comes from an unresolved V gene, and the cause of the rest is unknown. The DNA was the basis for D and trimming; V, J and clone size are from that table. Across this sample there are about 110,000 clones, with roughly 84% seen only once. The top ten hold 2.1% of the sample.

The full study reports these points: The amount of clinical and demographic metadata varied by source and participant and was provided uncurated.

The CDR3 holds 14 amino acids from the cysteine to the phenylalanine. The only DNA kept is the CDR3, 42 bases in frame from the first base. V is pared back by 6 bases and J by 3 bases, with 14 bases lying between the germline termini. Reading the germline V gene gives CDR1 SNHLY and CDR2 FYNNEI. Whole blood was collected in K2EDTA tubes by collaborating institutions according to the institutions' own protocols. For TCRbeta analysis, collaborators shipped samples in one of three forms: frozen whole blood, isolated PBMCs, or DNA extracted from either of those sample types. The specimen was peripheral blood. Here the chain combines TRBV2 and TRBJ1-2, and TRBD1 may be the D gene, going by 5 matching bases. The TCR was taken from a human donor in a cohort sampled during active COVID-19. Read as DNA, the sequence is TGTGCCAGCAGCCTACAAGGGGTCGACTATGGCTACACCTTC. This gives the protein CASSLQGVDYGYTF.